This T cell receptor beta chain came from a study of T cells in Graves' hyperthyroidism and ophthalmopathy. Per germline, CDR1 SEHNR and CDR2 FQNEAQ (reference sequence). The CDR3 has 14 amino acids. V lost 5 bases and J lost 3, with 13 bases in between. RNA transcripts served as the template for amplifying TCR beta CDR3 regions. The TCR CDR3 was amplified in a first-round RT-PCR using the HTBI primer set. TCRdb itself ran the multiplex PCR reads through MiXCR, one entry per CDR3 protein. The sample contains around 540,000 distinct CDR3 sequences, approximately 44% of which appear only once. This clonotype came up a few times.

The rearrangement joins TRBV7-9 to TRBJ2-5; D remains ambiguous. The clonotype was recovered from a woman between 18 and 29 years old with Graves' hyperthyroidism. The sample was peripheral blood or thyroid tissue (not recorded which). CDR3 DNA: TGTGCCAGCAGCCCTTCTTATTCCAAAGAGACCCAGTACTTC. Translated: CASSPSYSKETQYF.